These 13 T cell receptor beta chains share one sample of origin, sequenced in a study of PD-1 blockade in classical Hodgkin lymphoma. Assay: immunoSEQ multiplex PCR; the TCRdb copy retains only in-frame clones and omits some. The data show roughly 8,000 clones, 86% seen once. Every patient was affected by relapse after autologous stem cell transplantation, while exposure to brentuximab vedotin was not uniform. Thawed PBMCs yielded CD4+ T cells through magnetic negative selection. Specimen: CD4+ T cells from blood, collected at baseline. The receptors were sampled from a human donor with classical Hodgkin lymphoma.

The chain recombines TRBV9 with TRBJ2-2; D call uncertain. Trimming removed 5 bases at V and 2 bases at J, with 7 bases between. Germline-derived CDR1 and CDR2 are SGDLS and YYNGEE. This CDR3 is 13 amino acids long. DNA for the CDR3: TGTGCCAGCAGTCGCATAAACACCGGGGAGCTGTTTTTT. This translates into CASSRINTGELFF. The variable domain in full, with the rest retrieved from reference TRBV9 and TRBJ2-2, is DSGVTQTPKHLITATGQRVTLRCSPRSGDLSVYWYQQSLDQGLQFLIQYYNGEERAKGNILERFSAQQFPDLHSELNLSSLELGDSALYFCASSRINTGELFFGEGSRLTVL.

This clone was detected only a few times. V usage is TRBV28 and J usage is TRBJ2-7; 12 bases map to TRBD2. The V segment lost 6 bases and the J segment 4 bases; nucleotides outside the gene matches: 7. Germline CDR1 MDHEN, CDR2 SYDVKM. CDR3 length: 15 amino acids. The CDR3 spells CASRQTSGRAYEQYF. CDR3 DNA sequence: TGTGCCAGCAGGCAGACTAGCGGGAGAGCATACGAGCAGTACTTC.

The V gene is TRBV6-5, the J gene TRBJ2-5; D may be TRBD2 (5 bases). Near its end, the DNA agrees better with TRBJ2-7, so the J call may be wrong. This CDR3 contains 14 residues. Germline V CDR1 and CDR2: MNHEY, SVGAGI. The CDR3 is CASSYKGSSYEQYF. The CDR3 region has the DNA TGTGCCAGCAGTTACAAAGGGAGCTCCTACGAGCAGTACTTC.

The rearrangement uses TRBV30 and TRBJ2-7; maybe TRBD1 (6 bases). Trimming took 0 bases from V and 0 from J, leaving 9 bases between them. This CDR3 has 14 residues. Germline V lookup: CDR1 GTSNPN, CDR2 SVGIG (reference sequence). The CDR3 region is CAWSVADSSYEQYF. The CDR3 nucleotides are TGTGCCTGGAGTGTAGCGGACAGCTCCTACGAGCAGTACTTC.

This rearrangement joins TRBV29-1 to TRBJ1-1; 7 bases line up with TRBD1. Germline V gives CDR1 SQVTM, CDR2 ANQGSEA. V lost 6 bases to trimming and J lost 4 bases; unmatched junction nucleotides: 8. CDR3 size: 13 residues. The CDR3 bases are TGCAGCGTAGCGGACAGGATTCTCACTGAAGCTTTCTTT. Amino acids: CSVADRILTEAFF.

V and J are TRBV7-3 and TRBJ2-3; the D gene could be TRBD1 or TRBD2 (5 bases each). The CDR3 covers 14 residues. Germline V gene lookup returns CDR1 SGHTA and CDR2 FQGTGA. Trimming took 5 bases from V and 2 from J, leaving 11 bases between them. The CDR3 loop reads CASSIGDPTDTQYF. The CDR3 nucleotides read TGTGCCAGCAGCATCGGGGACCCCACAGATACGCAGTATTTT.

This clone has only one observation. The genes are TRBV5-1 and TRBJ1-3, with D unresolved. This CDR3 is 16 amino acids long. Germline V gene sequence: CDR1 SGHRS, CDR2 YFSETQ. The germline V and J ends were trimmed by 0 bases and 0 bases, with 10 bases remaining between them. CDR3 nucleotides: TGCGCCAGCAGCTTGGGGGCTTTAAGCTCTGGAAACACCATATATTTT. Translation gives CASSLGALSSGNTIYF.

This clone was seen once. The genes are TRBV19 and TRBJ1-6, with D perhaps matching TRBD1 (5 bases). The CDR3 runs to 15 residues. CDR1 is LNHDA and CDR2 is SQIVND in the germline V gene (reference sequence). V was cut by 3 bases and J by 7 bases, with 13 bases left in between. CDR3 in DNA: TGTGCCAGTAGTATTACGGGGGAGGGAAATTCACCCCTCCACTTT. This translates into CASSITGEGNSPLHF.

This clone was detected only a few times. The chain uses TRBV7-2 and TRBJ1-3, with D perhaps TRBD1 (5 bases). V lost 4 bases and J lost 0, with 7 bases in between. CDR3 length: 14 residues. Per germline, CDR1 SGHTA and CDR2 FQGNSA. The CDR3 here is CASSSGLSGNTIYF. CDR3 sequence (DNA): TGTGCCAGCAGCTCAGGGCTCTCTGGAAACACCATATATTTT. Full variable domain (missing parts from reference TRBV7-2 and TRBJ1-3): GAGVSQSPSNKVTEKGKDVELRCDPISGHTALYWYRQSLGQGLEFLIYFQGNSAPDKSGLPSDRFSAERTGGSVSTLTIQRTQQEDSAVYLCASSSGLSGNTIYFGEGSWLTVV.

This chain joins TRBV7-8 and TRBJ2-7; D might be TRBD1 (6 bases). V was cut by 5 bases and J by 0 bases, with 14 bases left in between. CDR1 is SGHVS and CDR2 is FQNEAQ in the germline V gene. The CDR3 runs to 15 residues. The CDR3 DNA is TGTGCCAGCAGCCATGACAGGACGAGCTCCTACGAGCAGTACTTC. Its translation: CASSHDRTSSYEQYF.

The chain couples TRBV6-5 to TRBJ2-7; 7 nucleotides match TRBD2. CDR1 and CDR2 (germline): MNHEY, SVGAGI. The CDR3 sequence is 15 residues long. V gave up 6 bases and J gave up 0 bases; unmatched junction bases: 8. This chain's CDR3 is CASSPNGGGSYEQYF. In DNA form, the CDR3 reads TGTGCCAGCAGCCCGAATGGGGGGGGCTCCTACGAGCAGTACTTC.

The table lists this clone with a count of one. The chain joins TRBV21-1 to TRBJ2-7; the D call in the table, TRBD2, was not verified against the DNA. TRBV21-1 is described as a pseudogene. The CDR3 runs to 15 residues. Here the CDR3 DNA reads TGTGCCAGCAGCTCAAAGGGGGGGGGACACTACGAGCAGTACTTC. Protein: CASSSKGGGHYEQYF.

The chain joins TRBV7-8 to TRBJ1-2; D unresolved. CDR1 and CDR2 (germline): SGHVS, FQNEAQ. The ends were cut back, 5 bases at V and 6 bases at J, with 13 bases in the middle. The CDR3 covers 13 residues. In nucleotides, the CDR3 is TGTGCCAGCAGCCCAAGGTTGCTGGATGGCTACACCTTC. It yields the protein CASSPRLLDGYTF.